The 26 T cell receptor beta chains below all came from one sample that was sequenced in a study of response to subunit inactivated influenza vaccine. A single record per CDR3 protein comes from TCRdb applying MiXCR to the RT-PCR reads. This table has about 170,000 distinct CDR3 sequences, about 12% appearing once. Separately, the same data were catalogued under a study of T cells expressing NK-cell markers. Per that paper: TCR beta cDNA was made by 5'RACE template switching with UMIs.

This material consisted of CD8+ T cells sorted from PBMCs, taken about 13 days after vaccination. All receptors come from a man aged 45-65 years who received an inactivated influenza vaccine.

In its sample, this clonotype was seen a few times. The chain is built from TRBV4-1 and TRBJ2-2, with 8 bases matching TRBD1. The CDR3 is made up of 16 amino acids. Germline CDR1 and CDR2: MGHRA and YSYEKL. V lost 4 bases, J lost 5 bases, and 9 bases stayed unmatched. The CDR3 DNA is TGCGCCAGCAGCCCAACCCGGGGACAGGCAACCGGGGAGCTGTTTTTT. Protein: CASSPTRGQATGELFF.

This clonotype was detected only a few times. This chain links TRBV5-6 with TRBJ2-5; 8 bases map to TRBD1. The CDR3 covers 19 residues. J gave up 5 bases and V 0 bases, and 18 bases lay outside the gene matches. The germline V gene has CDR1 SGHDT and CDR2 YYEEEE. CDR3 loop: CASSLEEGTGILEGETQYF. DNA of the CDR3: TGTGCCAGCAGCTTGGAAGAGGGGACAGGAATTTTGGAAGGGGAGACCCAGTACTTC.

This clonotype was seen repeatedly, ten times or more. The chain has TRBV18 and TRBJ2-3, with 13 bases that match TRBD2. Germline CDR1 reads KGHSH; CDR2 reads LQKENI. The length of the CDR3 is 17 residues. V lost 2 bases, J lost 3 bases, and 5 bases stayed unmatched. CDR3 nucleotide sequence: TGTGCCAGCTCACCAGGGACTAGCGGGGCCTTTACAGATACGCAGTATTTT. Translating gives CASSPGTSGAFTDTQYF.

The V call is TRBV7-6, the J call TRBJ1-2, with 9 bases aligning to TRBD1. Germline lookup yields CDR1 SGHVS and CDR2 FNYEAQ. The V segment lost 4 bases and the J segment 8 bases; nucleotides outside the gene matches: 11. The CDR3 has 15 amino acids. The CDR3 bases are TGTGCCAGCAGCTCACACAGGACAGGGGAAGAGGGCTACACCTTC. It specifies CASSSHRTGEEGYTF.

This clonotype was counted a few times. V gene TRBV9 combines with J gene TRBJ2-1, with 8 bases lining up with TRBD2. The CDR3 is 16 amino acids. The germline CDR1 and CDR2 sequences are SGDLS and YYNGEE. V trimming: 4 bases; J trimming: 13 bases; junction bases outside the gene matches: 19. CDR3 nucleotide sequence: TGTGCCAGCAGCCCTCACCCGGGACTAGACCCTCCGAGCCAGTTCTTC. This codes for CASSPHPGLDPPSQFF.

This chain connects TRBV4-3 to TRBJ2-7; 9 positions agree with TRBD1. The CDR3 spans 14 residues. With 3 bases clipped from V and 3 bases from J, the junction kept 3 bases outside the gene matches. Germline loops: CDR1 LGHNA, CDR2 YSLEER. CDR3 sequence (DNA): TGCGCCAGCAGCCAGGGGGGACAGGGCTACGAGCAGTACTTC. Its protein product is CASSQGGQGYEQYF.

V usage is TRBV28 and J usage is TRBJ2-4; D not resolved. There are 12 residues in the CDR3. The V gene lost 6 bases and the J gene lost 8 bases, with 11 bases spanning the gap. From germline, CDR1 is MDHEN and CDR2 SYDVKM. The CDR3 sequence: CASSPNGYIQYF. CDR3 DNA sequence: TGTGCCAGCAGCCCCAATGGCTACATTCAGTACTTC.

The rearrangement joins TRBV25-1 to TRBJ2-5; D is unresolved. Trimming pared 0 bases from V and 13 bases from J, leaving 12 bases between. This CDR3 has 12 amino acids. CDR1 is MGHDK and CDR2 is SYGVNS in the germline V gene. This CDR3 is CASSEYPDKAYF. CDR3 nucleotide sequence: TGTGCCAGCAGTGAATATCCGGATAAAGCGTACTTC. Filled out from reference TRBV25-1 and TRBJ2-5, the complete variable domain reads EADIYQTPRYLVIGTGKKITLECSQTMGHDKMYWYQQDPGMELHLIHYSYGVNSTEKGDLSSESTVSRIRTEHFPLTLESARPSHTSQYLCASSEYPDKAYFGPGTRLLVL.

There are a few counts of this clonotype. CDR3 loop: CASSLFGLAEYNEQFF. The CDR3 coding sequence is TGTGCCAGCAGTTTATTCGGGCTAGCGGAATACAATGAGCAGTTCTTC. The chain is built from TRBV27 and TRBJ2-1; 7 bases align to TRBD2. Looked up from germline, CDR1 is MNHEY and CDR2 is SMNVEV (reference sequence). The CDR3 runs to 16 residues. The trim removed 1 base at V and 4 bases at J, leaving 7 bases unmatched.

This clonotype was counted at least ten times. V and J are TRBV27 and TRBJ2-7; D perhaps matches TRBD2 (6 bases). V was clipped by 3 bases and J by 2 bases, with 11 bases between them. This CDR3 has 14 residues. CDR1 MNHEY and CDR2 SMNVEV come from the germline V gene (reference sequence). The chain's CDR3 is CASSLSGSAYEQYF. The CDR3 DNA is TGTGCCAGCAGTTTGAGCGGGTCAGCCTACGAGCAGTACTTC.

This clonotype has only a few counts. The chain's CDR3 is CASSFYRSDGYTF. The CDR3 DNA sequence: TGTGCCAGCAGCTTTTACCGAAGCGACGGCTACACCTTC. V is TRBV7-8 and J is TRBJ1-2; D is uncertain. Germline CDR1 reads SGHVS; CDR2 reads FQNEAQ. The CDR3 contains 13 residues. The ends were cut back, 3 bases at V and 8 bases at J, with 13 bases in the middle.

The chain couples TRBV6-2 or TRBV6-3 to TRBJ2-7; 11 bases agree with TRBD2. Trimming at V came to 7 bases and at J to 6 bases, leaving 8 bases not matched to a gene. The CDR3 is 14 residues long. Germline V gene data show CDR1 as MNHEY and CDR2 as SVGEGT. CDR3 loop: CASTLTSGTGEQYF. In nucleotides, the CDR3 is TGTGCCAGCACTCTGACTAGCGGGACGGGCGAGCAGTACTTC.

The J gene is TRBJ1-1, the V gene TRBV4-1, with D perhaps TRBD1 (6 bases). CDR1 is MGHRA and CDR2 is YSYEKL in the germline V gene. The CDR3 has 15 residues. Trimming removed 4 bases at V and 5 bases at J, with 17 bases between. CDR3: CASSPTDRIETEAFF. The CDR3 region has the DNA TGCGCCAGCAGCCCGACAGACAGGATAGAAACTGAAGCTTTCTTT.

V and J are TRBV6-2 or TRBV6-3 and TRBJ2-1; 7 bases are shared with TRBD2. Germline-derived CDR1 and CDR2 are MNHEY and SVGEGT. V lost 5 bases, J lost 3 bases, and 10 bases stayed unmatched. CDR3 length: 16 amino acids. The CDR3 sequence: CASSPPLAALYNEQFF. The CDR3 nucleotides are TGTGCCAGCAGTCCCCCCCTAGCGGCCCTCTACAATGAGCAGTTCTTC.

This clonotype has at least ten counts. This rearrangement joins TRBV3-1 to TRBJ1-4; no reliable D call. The CDR3 totals 14 residues. V lost 1 base and J lost 8, with 11 bases in between. Germline CDR1 and CDR2: LGHDT and YNNKEL (reference sequence). Here the CDR3 reads CASSQAEPAEKLFF. The DNA for the CDR3 is TGTGCCAGCAGCCAAGCGGAGCCCGCCGAAAAACTGTTTTTT.

This chain connects TRBV6-2 or TRBV6-3 to TRBJ2-3, with D tentatively TRBD2 (5 bases). The CDR3 has 15 amino acids. The germline CDR1 and CDR2 sequences are MNHEY and SVGEGT. The V and J ends lost 2 bases and 3 bases respectively, with 12 bases between them. Here the CDR3 reads CASSYTKRNTDTQYF. The CDR3 nucleotides read TGTGCCAGCAGTTACACCAAGCGGAATACAGATACGCAGTATTTT.

This clonotype was seen a few times. V usage is TRBV4-3 and J usage is TRBJ1-6; D is undetermined. The CDR3 contains 14 residues. The germline V and J ends were trimmed by 1 base and 10 bases, with 11 bases remaining between them. Looked up from germline, CDR1 is LGHNA and CDR2 is YSLEER. CDR3 DNA: TGCGCCAGCAGCCAAGCGGAATATGGATCACCCCTCCACTTT. It encodes CASSQAEYGSPLHF.

The J gene is TRBJ2-7, the V gene TRBV6-2 or TRBV6-3, with D hard to call. CDR3 size: 12 residues. V was pared by 2 bases and J by 3 bases, with 5 bases between. Germline V gene data show CDR1 as MNHEY and CDR2 as SVGEGT. The CDR3 nucleotides are TGTGCCAGCAGTTACGCTTACTACGAGCAGTACTTC. Protein sequence: CASSYAYYEQYF.

This chain links TRBV12-3 or TRBV12-4 with TRBJ2-1, with TRBD2 as a possible D gene (5 bases). V was clipped by 8 bases and J by 2 bases, with 10 bases between them. This CDR3 is 13 amino acids long. As DNA, the CDR3 is TGTGCCAGCGCCGGGAACCCCTACAATGAGCAGTTCTTC. Its protein is CASAGNPYNEQFF.

This clonotype has at least ten counts. The chain employs TRBV28 and TRBJ2-1; unclear D gene. Germline V gene data show CDR1 as MDHEN and CDR2 as SYDVKM. CDR3 length: 13 amino acids. V lost 3 bases, J lost 7 bases, and 10 bases lay in between. CDR3 sequence: CASSFHPRNEQFF. In nucleotides, the CDR3 is TGTGCCAGCAGTTTCCACCCAAGGAATGAGCAGTTCTTC.

V usage is TRBV11-2 and J usage is TRBJ2-7; no clear D gene. V was clipped by 8 bases and J by 5 bases, with 10 bases between them. Looked up from germline, CDR1 is SGHAT and CDR2 is FQNNGV. This CDR3 comprises 11 residues. The CDR3 is CASRSGDEQYF. CDR3 sequence (DNA): TGTGCCAGCCGCTCTGGGGACGAGCAGTACTTC.

This clonotype has just a few counts. This sequence joins TRBV4-1 and TRBJ1-5; 8 nucleotides agree with TRBD1. Germline V CDR1 and CDR2: MGHRA, YSYEKL. The CDR3 spans 15 residues. The junction had 5 bases not matched to a gene; V was cut back by 0 bases and J by 7 bases. In DNA, the CDR3 is TGCGCCAGCAGCCAAGAACAGGGGGTAAGACAGCCCCAGCATTTT. This codes for CASSQEQGVRQPQHF.

This clonotype has only a few counts. This rearrangement joins TRBV3-1 to TRBJ2-5, with D perhaps TRBD2 (7 bases). Germline-derived CDR1 and CDR2 are LGHDT and YNNKEL (reference sequence). Trimming cost V 0 bases and J 5 bases, with 13 bases left between them. CDR3 length: 15 amino acids. CDR3 DNA: TGTGCCAGCAGCCAAGAGGTGGGGGGGCCCGAGACCCAGTACTTC. Its protein is CASSQEVGGPETQYF.

This clonotype showed up just a few times. This rearrangement joins TRBV14 to TRBJ2-7; TRBD1 matches at 7 bases. Trimming took 2 bases from V and 3 from J; bases not matched to a gene: 4. Germline assignment: CDR1 SGHDN and CDR2 FVKESK. This CDR3 is 14 amino acids long. CDR3 nucleotides: TGTGCCAGCAGCCAAACAGGGGTAGACTACGAGCAGTACTTC. It codes for CASSQTGVDYEQYF. Full variable domain (outside the CDR3, taken from reference TRBV14 and TRBJ2-7): EAGVTQFPSHSVIEKGQTVTLRCDPISGHDNLYWYRRVMGKEIKFLLHFVKESKQDESGMPNNRFLAERTGGTYSTLKVQPAELEDSGVYFCASSQTGVDYEQYFGPGTRLTVT.

This clonotype was found a few times. The chain uses TRBV5-4 and TRBJ2-7; TRBD2 might be the D (5 bases). V was cut by 4 bases and J by 3 bases, with 20 bases left in between. Germline CDR1 reads SGHNT; CDR2 reads YYREEE (reference sequence). This CDR3 is 16 amino acids long. CDR3 residues: CASSPDLTFNYYEQYF. In nucleotides, the CDR3 is TGTGCCAGCAGCCCGGACTTGACGTTTAATTACTACGAGCAGTACTTC.

J is TRBJ2-2 and V is TRBV7-9; the D call may be TRBD1 or TRBD2 (5 bases each). The germline CDR1 and CDR2 sequences are SEHNR and FQNEAQ (reference sequence). The CDR3 totals 14 residues. With 2 bases removed from V and 4 bases from J, the gap between germline ends came to 8 bases. CDR3 DNA: TGTGCCAGCAGCTTACGGGACCGCACCGGGGAGCTGTTTTTT. It encodes CASSLRDRTGELFF.